The T cell receptor (beta chain) under discussion was sequenced for a study of CXCR3-negative and CXCR3-positive naive CD8 T cells. General study points: Relative to CXCR3-negative naive cells, CXCR3-positive naive cells had more hydrophobic TRB CDR3s. Comparison of naive subsets found surface CD5 to be comparable, and TCR strength was inferred on the basis of TRB CDR3 properties.

The libraries of TRB cDNA were prepared using 5' RACE with UMI labels. After re-calling the 5' RACE reads, TCRdb lists one entry per CDR3 protein, DNA absent. Its table records approximately 6,900 distinct CDR3 sequences. Regarding this clonotype: The antigen is not known.

The length of the CDR3 is 11 residues. Germline-derived CDR1 and CDR2 are SGDLS and YYNGEE. This clonotype was sampled from a human donor in good health. Some clones in this sample may be carry-over from other donors' samples. This chain connects TRBV9 to TRBJ2-1. Sample: naive CXCR3+ CD8+ T cells from blood. Subset defined: CD45RO-CCR7+CD27+CD95- naive CD8+ T cells expressing CXCR3 (TNR3+). CDR3 residues: CASSTNNEQFF.